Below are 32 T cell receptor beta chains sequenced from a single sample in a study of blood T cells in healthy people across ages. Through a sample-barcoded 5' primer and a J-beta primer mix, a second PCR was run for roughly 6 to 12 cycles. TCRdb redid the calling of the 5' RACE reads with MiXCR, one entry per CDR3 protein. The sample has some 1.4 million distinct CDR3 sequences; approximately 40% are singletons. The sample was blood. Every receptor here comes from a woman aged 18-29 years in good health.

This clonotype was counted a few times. The CDR3 sequence is CATRGRGAYEQYF. The DNA of the CDR3 is TGTGCTACGCGGGGGCGGGGGGCCTACGAGCAGTACTTC. The chain links TRBV12-3 or TRBV12-4 to TRBJ2-7; 8 positions match TRBD2. The CDR3 sequence is 13 residues long.

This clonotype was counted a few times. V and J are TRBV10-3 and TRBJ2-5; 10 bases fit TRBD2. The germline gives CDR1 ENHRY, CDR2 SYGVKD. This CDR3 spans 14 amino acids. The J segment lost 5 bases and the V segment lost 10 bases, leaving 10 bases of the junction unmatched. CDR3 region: CATRGTSGAETQYF. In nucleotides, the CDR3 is TGTGCCACCAGGGGAACTAGCGGGGCTGAGACCCAGTACTTC.

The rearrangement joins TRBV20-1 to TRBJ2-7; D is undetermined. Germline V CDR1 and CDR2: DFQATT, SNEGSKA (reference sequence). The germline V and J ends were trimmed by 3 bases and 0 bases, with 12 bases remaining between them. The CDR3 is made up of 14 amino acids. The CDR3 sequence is CSASKTFSSYEQYF. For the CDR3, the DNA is TGCAGTGCTAGCAAGACTTTCAGCTCCTACGAGCAGTACTTC.

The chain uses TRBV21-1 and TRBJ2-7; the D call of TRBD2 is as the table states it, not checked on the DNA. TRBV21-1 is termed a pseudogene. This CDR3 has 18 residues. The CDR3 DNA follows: TGTGCCAGCAGCAAAGCCCTCTTGTTCGGACTACCTGACTACGAGCAGTACTTC. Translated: CASSKALLFGLPDYEQYF.

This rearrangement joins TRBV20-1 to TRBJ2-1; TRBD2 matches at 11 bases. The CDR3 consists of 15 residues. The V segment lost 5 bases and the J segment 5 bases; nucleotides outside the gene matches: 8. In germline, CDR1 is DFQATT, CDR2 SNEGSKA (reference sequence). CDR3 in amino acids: CSAGFSGRANNEQFF. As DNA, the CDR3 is TGCAGTGCTGGATTTAGCGGGAGGGCTAACAATGAGCAGTTCTTC.

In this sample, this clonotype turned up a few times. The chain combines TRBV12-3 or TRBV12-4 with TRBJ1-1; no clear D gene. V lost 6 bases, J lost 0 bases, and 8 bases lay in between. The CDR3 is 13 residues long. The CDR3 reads CASRFLMNTEAFF. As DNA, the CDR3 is TGTGCCAGCAGATTTCTGATGAACACTGAAGCTTTCTTT.

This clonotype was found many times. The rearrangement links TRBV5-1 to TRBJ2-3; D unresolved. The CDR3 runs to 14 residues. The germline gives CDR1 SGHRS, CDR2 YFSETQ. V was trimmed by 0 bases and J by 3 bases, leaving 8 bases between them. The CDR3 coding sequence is TGCGCCAGCAGCTTGGAGTTGGGTACAGATACGCAGTATTTT. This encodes CASSLELGTDTQYF.

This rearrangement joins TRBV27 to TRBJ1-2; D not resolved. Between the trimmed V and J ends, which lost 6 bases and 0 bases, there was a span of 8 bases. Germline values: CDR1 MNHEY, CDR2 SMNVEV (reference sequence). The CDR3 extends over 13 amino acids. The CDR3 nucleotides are TGTGCCAGCAGATCAGGTTCTAACTATGGCTACACCTTC. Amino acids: CASRSGSNYGYTF.

CDR3 in amino acids: CGGRASGSYEQYF. As DNA, the CDR3 is TGTGGAGGGAGGGCTAGCGGGAGCTACGAGCAGTACTTC. This chain connects TRBV6-1 to TRBJ2-7; 10 bases are a match to TRBD2. Germline-derived CDR1 and CDR2 are MNHNS and SASEGT. The CDR3 runs 13 residues.

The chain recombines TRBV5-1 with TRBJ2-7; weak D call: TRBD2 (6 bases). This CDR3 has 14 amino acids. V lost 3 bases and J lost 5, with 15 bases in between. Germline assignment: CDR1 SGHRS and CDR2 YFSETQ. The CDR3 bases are TGCGCCAGCAGCTCCGCCCCAGGAGGGAACGAGCAGTACTTC. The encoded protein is CASSSAPGGNEQYF.

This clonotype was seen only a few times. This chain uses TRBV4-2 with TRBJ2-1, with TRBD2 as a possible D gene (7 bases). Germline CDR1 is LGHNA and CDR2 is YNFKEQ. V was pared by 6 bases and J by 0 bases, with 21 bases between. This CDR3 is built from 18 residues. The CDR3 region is CASSRGGVGWGSYNEQFF. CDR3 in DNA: TGTGCCAGCAGTCGAGGGGGGGTAGGTTGGGGCTCCTACAATGAGCAGTTCTTC.

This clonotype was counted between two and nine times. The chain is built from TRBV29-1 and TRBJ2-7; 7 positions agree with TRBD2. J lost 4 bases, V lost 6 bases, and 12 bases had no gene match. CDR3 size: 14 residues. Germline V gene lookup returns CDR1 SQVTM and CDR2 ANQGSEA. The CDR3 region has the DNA TGCAGCGTCGCTAGGGCCCTAGCGGTTTACGAGCAGTACTTC. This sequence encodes CSVARALAVYEQYF.

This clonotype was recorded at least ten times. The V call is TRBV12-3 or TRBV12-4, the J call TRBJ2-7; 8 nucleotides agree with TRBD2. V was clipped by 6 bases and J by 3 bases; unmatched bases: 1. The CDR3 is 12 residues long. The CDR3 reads CASRGLDYEQYF. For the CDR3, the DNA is TGTGCCAGCAGGGGACTAGACTACGAGCAGTACTTC.

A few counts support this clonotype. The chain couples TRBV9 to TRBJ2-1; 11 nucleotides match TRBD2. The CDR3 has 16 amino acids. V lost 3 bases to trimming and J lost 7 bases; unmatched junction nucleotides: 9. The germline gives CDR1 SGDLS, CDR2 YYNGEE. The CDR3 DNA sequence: TGTGCCAGCAGCGCATTAGCGGGGGGGATTCGGAATGAGCAGTTCTTC. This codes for CASSALAGGIRNEQFF.

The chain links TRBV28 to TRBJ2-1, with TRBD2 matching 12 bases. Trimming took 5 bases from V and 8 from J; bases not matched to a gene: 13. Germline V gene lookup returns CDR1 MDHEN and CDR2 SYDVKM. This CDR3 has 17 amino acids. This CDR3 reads CASSLRTSGTGRDEQFF. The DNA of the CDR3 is TGTGCCAGCAGTCTTAGGACTAGCGGGACGGGTCGGGATGAGCAGTTCTTC.

In DNA, the CDR3 is TGTGCCAGCAGCTCCTACGGGGGATACAATGAGCAGTTCTTC. It codes for CASSSYGGYNEQFF. This chain links TRBV7-8 with TRBJ2-1; D may be TRBD2 (6 bases). The ends were cut back, 4 bases at V and 4 bases at J, with 11 bases in the middle. Per the germline V gene, CDR1 is SGHVS and CDR2 is FQNEAQ. The CDR3 length is 14 residues.

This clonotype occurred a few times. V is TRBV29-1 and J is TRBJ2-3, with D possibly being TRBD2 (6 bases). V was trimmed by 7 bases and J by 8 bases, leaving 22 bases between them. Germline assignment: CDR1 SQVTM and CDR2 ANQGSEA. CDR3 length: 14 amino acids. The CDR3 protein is CSGAIRELRGTQYF. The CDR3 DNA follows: TGCAGCGGCGCGATCCGGGAGTTGAGAGGTACGCAGTATTTT.

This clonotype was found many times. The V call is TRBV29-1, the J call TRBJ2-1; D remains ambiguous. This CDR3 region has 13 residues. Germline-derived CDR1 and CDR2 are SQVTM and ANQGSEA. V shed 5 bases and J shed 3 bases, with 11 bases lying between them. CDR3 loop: CSVSAARYNEQFF. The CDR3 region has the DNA TGCAGCGTTAGCGCGGCGCGCTACAATGAGCAGTTCTTC.

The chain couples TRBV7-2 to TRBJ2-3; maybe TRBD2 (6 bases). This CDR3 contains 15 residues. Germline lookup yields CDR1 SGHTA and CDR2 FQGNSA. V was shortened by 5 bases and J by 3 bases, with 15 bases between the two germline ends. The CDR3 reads CASSPPGGVTDTQYF. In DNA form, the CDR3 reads TGTGCCAGCAGCCCCCCCGGAGGGGTGACAGATACGCAGTATTTT.

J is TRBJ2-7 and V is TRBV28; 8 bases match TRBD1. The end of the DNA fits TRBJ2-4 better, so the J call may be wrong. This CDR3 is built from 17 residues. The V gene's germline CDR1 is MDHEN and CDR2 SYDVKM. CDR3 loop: CASNQPQGGLAKNIQYF. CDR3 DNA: TGTGCCAGCAACCAACCACAGGGGGGACTAGCCAAAAACATTCAGTACTTC.

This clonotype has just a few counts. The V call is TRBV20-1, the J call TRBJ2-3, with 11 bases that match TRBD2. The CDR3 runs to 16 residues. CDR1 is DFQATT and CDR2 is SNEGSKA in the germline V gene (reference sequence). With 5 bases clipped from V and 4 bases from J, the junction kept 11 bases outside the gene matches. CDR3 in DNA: TGCAGTGCTCCTAGCGGGGGGCCCGGGGGGTCAGATACGCAGTATTTT. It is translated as CSAPSGGPGGSDTQYF.

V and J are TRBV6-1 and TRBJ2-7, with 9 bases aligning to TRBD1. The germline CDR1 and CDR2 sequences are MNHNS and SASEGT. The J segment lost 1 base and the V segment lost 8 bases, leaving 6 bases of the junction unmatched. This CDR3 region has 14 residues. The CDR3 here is CASAPGQGSYEQYF. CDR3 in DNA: TGTGCCAGCGCTCCGGGACAGGGATCCTACGAGCAGTACTTC.

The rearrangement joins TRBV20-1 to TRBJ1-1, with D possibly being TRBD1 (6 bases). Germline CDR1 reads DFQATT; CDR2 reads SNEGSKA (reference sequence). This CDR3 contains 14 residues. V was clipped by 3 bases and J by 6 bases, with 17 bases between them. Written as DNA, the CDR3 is TGCAGTGCTAGCCAAGCGAACGGGGGCTCTGAAGCTTTCTTT. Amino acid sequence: CSASQANGGSEAFF.

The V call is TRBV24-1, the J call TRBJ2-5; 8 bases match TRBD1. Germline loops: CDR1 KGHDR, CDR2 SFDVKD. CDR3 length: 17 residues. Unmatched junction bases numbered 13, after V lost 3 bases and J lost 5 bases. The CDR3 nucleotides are TGTGCCACCAGTGATAACGCTGCCCATCCAGGGGGCGAGACCCAGTACTTC. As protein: CATSDNAAHPGGETQYF.

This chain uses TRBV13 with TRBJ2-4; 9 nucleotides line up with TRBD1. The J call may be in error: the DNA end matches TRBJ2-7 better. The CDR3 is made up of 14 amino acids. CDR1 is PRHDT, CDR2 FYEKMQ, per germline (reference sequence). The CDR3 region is CASSQGTGKAEQYF. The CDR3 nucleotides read TGTGCCAGCAGCCAAGGGACAGGGAAGGCCGAGCAGTACTTC.

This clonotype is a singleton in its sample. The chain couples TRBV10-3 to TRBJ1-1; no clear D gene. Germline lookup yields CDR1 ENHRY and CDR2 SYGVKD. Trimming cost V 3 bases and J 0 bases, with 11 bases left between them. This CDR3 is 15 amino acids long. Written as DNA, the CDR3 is TGTGCCATCAGTGATTTAGGGAGCATGAACACTGAAGCTTTCTTT. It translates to CAISDLGSMNTEAFF.

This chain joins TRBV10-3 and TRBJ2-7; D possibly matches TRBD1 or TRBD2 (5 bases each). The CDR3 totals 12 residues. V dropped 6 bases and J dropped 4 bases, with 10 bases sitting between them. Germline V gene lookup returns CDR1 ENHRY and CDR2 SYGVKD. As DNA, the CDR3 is TGTGCCATCAGGGTTGAGGGGTACGAGCAGTACTTC. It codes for CAIRVEGYEQYF.

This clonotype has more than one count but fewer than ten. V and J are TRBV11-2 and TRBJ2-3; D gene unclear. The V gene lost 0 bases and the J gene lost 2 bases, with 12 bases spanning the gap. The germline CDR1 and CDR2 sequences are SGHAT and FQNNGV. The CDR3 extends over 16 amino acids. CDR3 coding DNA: TGTGCCAGCAGCTTAGAGCCCCAGGCCTCCACAGATACGCAGTATTTT. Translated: CASSLEPQASTDTQYF.

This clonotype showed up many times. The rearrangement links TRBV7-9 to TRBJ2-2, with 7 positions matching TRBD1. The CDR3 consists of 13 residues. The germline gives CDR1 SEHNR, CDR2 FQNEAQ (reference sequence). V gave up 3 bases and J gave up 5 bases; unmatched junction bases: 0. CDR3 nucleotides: TGTGCCAGCAGCTTGACAGGGACCGGGGAGCTGTTTTTT. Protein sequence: CASSLTGTGELFF.

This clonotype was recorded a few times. In DNA form, the CDR3 reads TGTGCCACCAGCACCGGGCTGAACACTGAAGCTTTCTTT. This codes for CATSTGLNTEAFF. The rearrangement uses TRBV15 and TRBJ1-1; D is unclear. Germline assignment: CDR1 LNHNV and CDR2 YYDKDF (reference sequence). V was trimmed by 4 bases and J by 0 bases, leaving 6 bases between them. The CDR3 totals 13 residues.

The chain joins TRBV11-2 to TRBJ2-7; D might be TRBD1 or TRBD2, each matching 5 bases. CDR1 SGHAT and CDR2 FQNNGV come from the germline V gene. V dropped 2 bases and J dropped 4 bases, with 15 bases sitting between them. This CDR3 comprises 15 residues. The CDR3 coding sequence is TGTGCCAGCAGCTTAATCTACGGGACGGAGTACGAGCAGTACTTC. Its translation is CASSLIYGTEYEQYF.

The DNA of the CDR3 is TGTGCCAGCTCACCGGGTGAGCGGGGTAAAGAAGAGACCCAGTACTTC. Translation gives CASSPGERGKEETQYF. The chain has TRBV18 and TRBJ2-5; 7 nucleotides agree with TRBD2. With 3 bases clipped from V and 3 bases from J, the junction kept 10 bases outside the gene matches. The CDR3 loop spans 16 amino acids. Germline V CDR1 and CDR2: KGHSH, LQKENI.